A selection of T cell receptor beta chains follows, all from one sample in a study of identical twins. TCRdb re-analysed the 5' RACE reads in MiXCR, keeping a single row per CDR3 protein. The sample has 1.5 million to 2 million distinct CDR3 sequences; less than 40% are singletons. What was sequenced was cord blood. The receptors here all came from a newborn girl in good health. Each CDR3 is given with its conserved first and last residue. D genes are given only for firm matches. Clone size is stated in some rows and not others, as once, few, many or a class when expanded.

d_gene,abundance,v_gene,j_gene,CDR3aa,CDR3nt
NA,few,TRBV6-1,TRBJ2-5,CASGEGRNQETQYF,TGTGCCAGCGGGGAAGGACGTAATCAAGAGACCCAGTACTTC
TRBD2,many,TRBV3-1,TRBJ2-1,CASSRLAGGHNEQFF,TGTGCCAGCAGCCGACTAGCGGGGGGGCACAATGAGCAGTTCTTC
NA,NA,TRBV24-1,TRBJ1-5,CATSDGVGNQPQHF,TGTGCCACCAGTGATGGGGTGGGCAATCAGCCCCAGCATTTT
NA,NA,TRBV20-1,TRBJ2-3,CSARDRAGKLDTQYF,TGCAGTGCTAGAGATCGGGCAGGGAAACTAGATACGCAGTATTTT
NA,NA,TRBV4-1,TRBJ1-4,CASSQAGRGATNEKLFF,TGCGCCAGCAGCCAGGCGGGGCGGGGGGCAACTAATGAAAAACTGTTTTTT
TRBD1,few,TRBV4-2,TRBJ1-1,CASSQERTGPRGAFF,TGTGCCAGCAGCCAAGAGCGGACAGGCCCTAGAGGAGCTTTCTTT
TRBD2,NA,TRBV25-1,TRBJ2-3,CASSEGKGLASTDTQYF,TGTGCCAGCAGTGAGGGTAAGGGACTAGCGAGCACAGATACGCAGTATTTT
NA,few,TRBV4-2,TRBJ2-3,CASSQAGLISTDTQYF,TGTGCCAGCAGCCAAGCAGGCCTCATTAGCACAGATACGCAGTATTTT
NA,few,TRBV6-1,TRBJ2-5,CASSEVRLAGAYF,TGTGCCAGCAGTGAAGTTAGGTTGGCTGGGGCGTACTTC
TRBD2,NA,TRBV13,TRBJ2-7,CASSLSGGATNEQYF,TGTGCCAGCAGCTTGAGCGGGGGGGCCACTAATGAGCAGTACTTC
NA,NA,TRBV20-1,TRBJ2-1,CSARDLRENEQFF,TGCAGTGCTAGAGACCTACGAGAGAATGAGCAGTTCTTC
NA,NA,TRBV12-3/TRBV12-4,TRBJ1-5,CASSFEAGRGDQPQHF,TGTGCCAGCAGTTTTGAGGCAGGAAGGGGCGATCAGCCCCAGCATTTT
TRBD1,NA,TRBV20-1,TRBJ1-6,CSAREGRGLSPLHF,TGCAGTGCTAGAGAAGGCAGGGGGCTTTCACCCCTCCACTTT
TRBD2,few,TRBV20-1,TRBJ2-5,CSAREVTSGKTQYF,TGCAGTGCTAGAGAGGTCACTAGCGGGAAGACCCAGTACTTC
NA,NA,TRBV20-1,TRBJ2-3,CSASWTREPPTDTQYF,TGCAGTGCTTCCTGGACAAGGGAACCCCCCACAGATACGCAGTATTTT
NA,NA,TRBV6-5,TRBJ1-1,CASSYVRDTEAFF,TGTGCCAGCAGTTACGTAAGAGACACTGAAGCTTTCTTT
NA,few,TRBV12-3/TRBV12-4,TRBJ2-3,CASSLLGWSDTQYF,TGTGCCAGCAGTCTGCTAGGGTGGTCGGATACGCAGTATTTT
NA,NA,TRBV20-1,TRBJ2-4,CSASGTFGTIQYF,TGCAGTGCGAGCGGGACATTCGGGACCATTCAGTACTTC
NA,NA,TRBV6-1,TRBJ1-2,CASSEARTAAYGYTF,TGTGCCAGCAGTGAAGCTCGGACAGCCGCCTATGGCTACACCTTC
TRBD1,NA,TRBV7-2,TRBJ2-7,CASSLAWDRGDNYEQYF,TGTGCCAGCAGCTTAGCCTGGGACAGGGGTGATAACTACGAGCAGTACTTC
NA,NA,TRBV28,TRBJ2-2,CASSLPPTTGELFF,TGTGCCAGCAGTTTACCGCCTACTACGGGGGAGCTGTTTTTT
NA,NA,TRBV20-1,TRBJ1-2,CSARPQGGNYGYTF,TGCAGTGCTAGACCACAGGGAGGTAACTATGGCTACACCTTC
NA,NA,TRBV20-1,TRBJ1-6,CSAAQNRDSPLHF,TGCAGTGCCGCCCAAAACAGGGATTCACCCCTCCACTTT
NA,NA,TRBV7-9,TRBJ1-1,CASSPSMLSSIHRNTEAFF,TGTGCCAGCAGCCCCTCCATGCTCTCCTCTATCCACCGGAACACTGAAGCTTTCTTT
TRBD2,NA,TRBV24-1,TRBJ2-3,CATSSNSGTTDTQYF,TGTGCCACCTCCTCCAATAGCGGGACCACAGATACGCAGTATTTT
NA,few,TRBV6-1,TRBJ1-5,CASSETAGFDQPQHF,TGTGCCAGCAGTGAAACCGCCGGGTTCGATCAGCCCCAGCATTTT
NA,NA,TRBV6-1,TRBJ1-1,CASTPPWREGAFF,TGTGCCAGCACCCCACCGTGGCGGGAGGGAGCTTTCTTT
NA,NA,TRBV9,TRBJ1-4,CASKLKGLYRSNERLFF,TGTGCCAGCAAGCTGAAGGGGCTATACAGATCCAATGAAAGACTGTTTTTT
NA,few,TRBV14,TRBJ2-1,CASSQDWAGSSSYNEQFF,TGTGCCAGCAGCCAAGACTGGGCAGGGTCGAGCTCCTACAATGAGCAGTTCTTC